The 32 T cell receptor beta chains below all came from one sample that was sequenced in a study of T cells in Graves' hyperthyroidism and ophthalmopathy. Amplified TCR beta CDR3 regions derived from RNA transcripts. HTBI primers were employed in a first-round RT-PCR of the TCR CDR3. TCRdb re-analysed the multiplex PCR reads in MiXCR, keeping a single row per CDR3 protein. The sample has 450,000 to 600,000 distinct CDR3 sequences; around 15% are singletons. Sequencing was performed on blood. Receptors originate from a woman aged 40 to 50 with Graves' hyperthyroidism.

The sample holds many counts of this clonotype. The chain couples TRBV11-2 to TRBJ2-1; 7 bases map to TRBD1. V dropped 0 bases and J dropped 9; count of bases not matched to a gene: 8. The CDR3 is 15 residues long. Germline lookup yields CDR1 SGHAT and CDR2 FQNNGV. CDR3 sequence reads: CASSLDRQGRGEQFF. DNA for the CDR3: TGTGCCAGCAGCTTAGACCGACAGGGAAGGGGTGAGCAGTTCTTC.

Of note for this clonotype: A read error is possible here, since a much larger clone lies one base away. The CDR3 region is CASSLERGGTQYF. Written as DNA, the CDR3 is TGTGCCAGCAGCTTAGAGAGGGGCGGTACGCAGTATTTT. The chain employs TRBV7-6 and TRBJ2-3; perhaps D is TRBD1 or TRBD2 (5 bases each). This CDR3 contains 13 residues. CDR1 is SGHVS and CDR2 is FNYEAQ in the germline V gene. The ends were cut back, 1 base at V and 8 bases at J, with 10 bases in the middle.

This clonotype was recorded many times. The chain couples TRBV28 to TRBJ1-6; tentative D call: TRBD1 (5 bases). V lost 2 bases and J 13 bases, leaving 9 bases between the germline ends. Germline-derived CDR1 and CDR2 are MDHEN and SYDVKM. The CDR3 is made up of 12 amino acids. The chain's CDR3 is CASSLGGAPLHF. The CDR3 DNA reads TGTGCCAGCAGTTTAGGGGGAGCCCCCCTCCACTTT.

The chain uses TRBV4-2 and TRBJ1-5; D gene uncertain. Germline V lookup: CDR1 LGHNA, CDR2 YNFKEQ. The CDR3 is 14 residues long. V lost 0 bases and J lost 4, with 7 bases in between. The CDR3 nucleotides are TGTGCCAGCAGCCAAGAGACTGGGAATCAGCCCCAGCATTTT. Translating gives CASSQETGNQPQHF.

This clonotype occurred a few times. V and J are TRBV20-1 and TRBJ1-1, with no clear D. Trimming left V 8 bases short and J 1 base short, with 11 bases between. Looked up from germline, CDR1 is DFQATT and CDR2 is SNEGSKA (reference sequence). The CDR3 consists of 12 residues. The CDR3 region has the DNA TGCAGTTCGAACTTTCGGAACACTGAAGCTTTCTTT. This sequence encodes CSSNFRNTEAFF.

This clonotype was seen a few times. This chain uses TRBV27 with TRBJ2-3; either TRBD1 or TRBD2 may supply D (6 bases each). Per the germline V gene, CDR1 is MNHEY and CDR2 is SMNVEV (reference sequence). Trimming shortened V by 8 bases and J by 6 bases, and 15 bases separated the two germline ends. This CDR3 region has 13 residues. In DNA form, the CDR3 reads TGTGCCAGCTATTCCCTAGGGGGGGATACGCAGTATTTT. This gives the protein CASYSLGGDTQYF.

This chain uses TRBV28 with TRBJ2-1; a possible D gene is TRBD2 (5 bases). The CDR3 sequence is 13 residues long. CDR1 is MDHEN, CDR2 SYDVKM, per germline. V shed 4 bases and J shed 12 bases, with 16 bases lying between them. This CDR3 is CASSSQLFSAQFF. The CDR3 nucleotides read TGTGCCAGCAGTTCTCAGCTATTTAGCGCGCAGTTCTTC.

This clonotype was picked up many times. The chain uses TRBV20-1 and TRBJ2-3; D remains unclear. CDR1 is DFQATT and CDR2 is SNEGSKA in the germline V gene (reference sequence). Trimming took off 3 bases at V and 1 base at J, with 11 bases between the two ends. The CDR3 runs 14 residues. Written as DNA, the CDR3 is TGCAGTGCTAGGCCGCCCGATCGCACAGATACGCAGTATTTT. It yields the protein CSARPPDRTDTQYF.

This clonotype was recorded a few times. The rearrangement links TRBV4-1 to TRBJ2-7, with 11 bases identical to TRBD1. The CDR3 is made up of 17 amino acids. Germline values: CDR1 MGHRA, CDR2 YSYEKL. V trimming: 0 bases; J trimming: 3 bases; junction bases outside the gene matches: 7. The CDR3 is CASSQEPGTGGFYEQYF. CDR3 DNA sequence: TGCGCCAGCAGCCAAGAGCCTGGGACAGGGGGGTTCTACGAGCAGTACTTC.

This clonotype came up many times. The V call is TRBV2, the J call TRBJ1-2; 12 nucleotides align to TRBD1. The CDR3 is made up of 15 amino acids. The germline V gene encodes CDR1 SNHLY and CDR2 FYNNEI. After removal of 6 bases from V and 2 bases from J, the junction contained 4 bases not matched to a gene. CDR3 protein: CASSPGTGGNYGYTF. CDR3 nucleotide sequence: TGTGCCAGCAGCCCCGGGACAGGGGGCAACTATGGCTACACCTTC.

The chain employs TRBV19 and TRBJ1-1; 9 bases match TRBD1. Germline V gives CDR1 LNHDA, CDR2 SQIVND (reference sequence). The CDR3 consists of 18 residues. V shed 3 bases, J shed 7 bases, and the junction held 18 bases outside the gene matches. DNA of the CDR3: TGTGCCAGTAGTATGGGGGGACCGGGACAGGGAAAAGGAAATGAAGCTTTCTTT. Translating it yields CASSMGGPGQGKGNEAFF.

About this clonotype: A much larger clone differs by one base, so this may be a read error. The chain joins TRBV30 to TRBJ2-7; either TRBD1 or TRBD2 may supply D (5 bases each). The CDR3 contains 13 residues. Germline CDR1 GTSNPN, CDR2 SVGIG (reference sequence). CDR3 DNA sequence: TGTGCCTGGAGACGACTGGACGGGGACGAGCGGTACTTC. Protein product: CAWRRLDGDERYF.

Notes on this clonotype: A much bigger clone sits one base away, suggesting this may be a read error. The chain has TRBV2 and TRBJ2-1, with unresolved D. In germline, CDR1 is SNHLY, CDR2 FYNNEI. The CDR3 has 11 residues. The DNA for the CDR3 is TGTGCCAGCAAAATTGAGGATGAGCAGTCCTTC. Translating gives CASKIEDEQSF.

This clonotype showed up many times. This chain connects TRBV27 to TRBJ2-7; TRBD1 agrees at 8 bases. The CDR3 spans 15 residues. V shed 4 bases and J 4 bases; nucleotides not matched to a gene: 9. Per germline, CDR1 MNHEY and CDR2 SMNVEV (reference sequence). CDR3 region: CASSSTGTGRYEQYF. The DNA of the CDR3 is TGTGCCAGCAGTTCAACCGGGACAGGTAGATACGAGCAGTACTTC.

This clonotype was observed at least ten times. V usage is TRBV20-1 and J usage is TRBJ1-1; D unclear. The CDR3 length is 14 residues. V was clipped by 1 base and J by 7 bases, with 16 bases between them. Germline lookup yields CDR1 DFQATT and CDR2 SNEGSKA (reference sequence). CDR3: CSARGPRSNHEAFF. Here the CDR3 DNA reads TGCAGTGCTAGAGGACCCAGATCAAACCATGAAGCTTTCTTT.

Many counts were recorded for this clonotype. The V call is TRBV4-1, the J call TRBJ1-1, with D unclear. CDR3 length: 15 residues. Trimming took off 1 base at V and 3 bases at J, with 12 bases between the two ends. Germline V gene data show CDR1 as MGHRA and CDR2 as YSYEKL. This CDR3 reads CASSQGTGRDTEAFF. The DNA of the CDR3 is TGCGCCAGCAGCCAAGGGACGGGAAGGGACACTGAAGCTTTCTTT.

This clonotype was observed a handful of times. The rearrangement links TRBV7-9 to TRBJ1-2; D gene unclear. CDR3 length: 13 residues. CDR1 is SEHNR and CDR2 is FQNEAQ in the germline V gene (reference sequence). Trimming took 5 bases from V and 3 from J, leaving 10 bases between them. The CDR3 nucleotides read TGTGCCAGCAGCGGCCGGGATTACTATGGCTACACCTTC. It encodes CASSGRDYYGYTF.

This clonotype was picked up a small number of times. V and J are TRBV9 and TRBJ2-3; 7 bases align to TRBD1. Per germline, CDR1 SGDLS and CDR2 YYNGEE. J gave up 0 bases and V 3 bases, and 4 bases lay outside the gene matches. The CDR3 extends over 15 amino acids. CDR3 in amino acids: CASSEGQKSTDTQYF. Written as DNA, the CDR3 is TGTGCCAGCAGCGAGGGACAGAAGAGCACAGATACGCAGTATTTT. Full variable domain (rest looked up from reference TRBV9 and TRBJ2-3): DSGVTQTPKHLITATGQRVTLRCSPRSGDLSVYWYQQSLDQGLQFLIQYYNGEERAKGNILERFSAQQFPDLHSELNLSSLELGDSALYFCASSEGQKSTDTQYFGPGTRLTVL.

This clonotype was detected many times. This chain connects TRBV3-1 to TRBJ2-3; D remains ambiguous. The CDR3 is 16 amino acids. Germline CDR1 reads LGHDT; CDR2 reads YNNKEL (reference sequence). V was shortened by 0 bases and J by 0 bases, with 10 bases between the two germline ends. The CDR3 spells CASSQDPQRSTDTQYF. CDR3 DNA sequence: TGTGCCAGCAGCCAAGACCCCCAAAGGAGCACAGATACGCAGTATTTT.

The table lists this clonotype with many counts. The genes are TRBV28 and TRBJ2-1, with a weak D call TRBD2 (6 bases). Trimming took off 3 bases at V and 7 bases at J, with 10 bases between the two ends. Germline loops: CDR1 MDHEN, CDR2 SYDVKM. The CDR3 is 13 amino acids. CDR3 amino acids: CASSFLAFNEQFF. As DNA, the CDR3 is TGTGCCAGCAGTTTCCTAGCGTTTAATGAGCAGTTCTTC.

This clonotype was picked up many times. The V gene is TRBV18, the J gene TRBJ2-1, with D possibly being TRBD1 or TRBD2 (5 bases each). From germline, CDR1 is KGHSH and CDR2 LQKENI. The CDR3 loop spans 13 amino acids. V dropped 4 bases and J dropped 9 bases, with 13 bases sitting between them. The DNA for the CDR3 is TGTGCCAGCTCACTCCTTAAGGGGACTGAGCAGTTCTTC. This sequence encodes CASSLLKGTEQFF.

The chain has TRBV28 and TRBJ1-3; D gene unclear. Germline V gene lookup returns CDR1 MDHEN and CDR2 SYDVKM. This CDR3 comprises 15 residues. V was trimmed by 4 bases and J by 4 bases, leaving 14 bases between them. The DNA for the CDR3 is TGTGCCAGCAGTTCCCGGCGCGGGCTCGGAAACACCATATATTTT. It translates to CASSSRRGLGNTIYF.

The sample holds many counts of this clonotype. The CDR3 spells CSGGGGGYNEQFF. The CDR3 DNA is TGCAGTGGGGGAGGCGGGGGGTACAATGAGCAGTTCTTC. J is TRBJ2-1 and V is TRBV20-1; 8 positions agree with TRBD2. The V gene end was trimmed by 7 bases and the J gene end by 4 bases; junction bases not matched to a gene: 6. From germline, CDR1 is DFQATT and CDR2 SNEGSKA (reference sequence). The CDR3 is 13 amino acids.

CDR3 sequence: CASSPPRGSPAYEQYF. CDR3 DNA: TGTGCCAGCAGCCCACCCAGGGGATCACCGGCCTACGAGCAGTACTTC. The chain is built from TRBV5-4 and TRBJ2-7; D might be TRBD1 (6 bases). V lost 4 bases, J lost 2 bases, and 19 bases lay in between. The CDR3 has 16 residues. Germline V gene data show CDR1 as SGHNT and CDR2 as YYREEE (reference sequence).

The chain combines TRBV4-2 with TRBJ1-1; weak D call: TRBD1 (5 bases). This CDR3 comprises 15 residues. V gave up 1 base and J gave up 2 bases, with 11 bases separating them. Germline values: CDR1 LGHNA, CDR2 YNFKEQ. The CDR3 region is CASSQGGTGNTEAFF. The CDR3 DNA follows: TGTGCCAGCAGCCAAGGAGGGACGGGAAACACTGAAGCTTTCTTT.

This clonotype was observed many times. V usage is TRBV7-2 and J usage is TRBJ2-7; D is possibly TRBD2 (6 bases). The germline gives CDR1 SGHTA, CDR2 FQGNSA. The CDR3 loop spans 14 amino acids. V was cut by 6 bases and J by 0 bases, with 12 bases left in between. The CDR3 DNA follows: TGTGCCAGCAGAAGGGACTCCGCCTCCTACGAGCAGTACTTC. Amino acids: CASRRDSASYEQYF.

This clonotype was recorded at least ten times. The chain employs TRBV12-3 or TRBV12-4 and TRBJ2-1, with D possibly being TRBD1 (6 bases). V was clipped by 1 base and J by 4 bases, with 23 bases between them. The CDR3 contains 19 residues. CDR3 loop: CASSLGSGRGKSWYNEQFF. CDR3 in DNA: TGTGCCAGCAGTTTAGGTTCCGGCAGGGGAAAAAGTTGGTACAATGAGCAGTTCTTC.

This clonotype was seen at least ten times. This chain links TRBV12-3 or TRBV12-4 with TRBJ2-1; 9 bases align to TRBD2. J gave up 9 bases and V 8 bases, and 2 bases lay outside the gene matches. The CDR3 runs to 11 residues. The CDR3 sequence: CASLSGSEQFF. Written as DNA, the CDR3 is TGTGCCAGCCTTAGCGGGAGTGAGCAGTTCTTC.

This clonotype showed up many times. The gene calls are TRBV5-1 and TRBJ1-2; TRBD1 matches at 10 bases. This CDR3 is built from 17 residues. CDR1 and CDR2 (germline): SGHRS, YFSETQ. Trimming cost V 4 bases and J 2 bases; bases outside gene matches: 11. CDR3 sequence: CASSPTVGQGMNYGYTF. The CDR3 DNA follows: TGCGCCAGCAGCCCGACGGTGGGACAGGGGATGAACTATGGCTACACCTTC.

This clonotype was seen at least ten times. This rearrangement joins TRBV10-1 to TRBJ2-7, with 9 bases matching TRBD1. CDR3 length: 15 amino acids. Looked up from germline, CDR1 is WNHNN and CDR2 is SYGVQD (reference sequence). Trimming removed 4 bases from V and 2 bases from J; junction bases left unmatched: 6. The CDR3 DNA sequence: TGCGCCAGCAGTGCTGGGACAGGGATGGCCTACGAGCAGTACTTC. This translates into CASSAGTGMAYEQYF.

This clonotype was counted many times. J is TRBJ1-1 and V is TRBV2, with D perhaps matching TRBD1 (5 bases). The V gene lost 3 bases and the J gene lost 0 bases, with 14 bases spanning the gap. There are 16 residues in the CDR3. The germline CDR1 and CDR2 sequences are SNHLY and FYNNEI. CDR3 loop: CASSDFGHSMNTEAFF. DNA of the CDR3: TGTGCCAGCAGTGATTTCGGACACAGCATGAACACTGAAGCTTTCTTT. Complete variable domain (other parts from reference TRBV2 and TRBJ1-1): EPEVTQTPSHQVTQMGQEVILRCVPISNHLYFYWYRQILGQKVEFLVSFYNNEISEKSEIFDDQFSVERPDGSNFTLKIRSTKLEDSAMYFCASSDFGHSMNTEAFFGQGTRLTVV.

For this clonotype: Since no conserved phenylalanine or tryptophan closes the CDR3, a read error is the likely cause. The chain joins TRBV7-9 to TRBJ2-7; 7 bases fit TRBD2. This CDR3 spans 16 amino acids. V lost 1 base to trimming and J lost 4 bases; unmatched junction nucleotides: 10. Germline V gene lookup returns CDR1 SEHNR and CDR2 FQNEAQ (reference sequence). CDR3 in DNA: TGTGCCAGCAGCTTAGAGGTGGGCGGGAGCTTATACGAGCAGTACCTC. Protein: CASSLEVGGSLYEQYL.